These 3 T cell receptor beta chains came from one sample sequenced in a study of Ad26.COV2.S vaccination and SARS-CoV-2 variants. The repertoire was sequenced with immunoSEQ multiplex PCR; TCRdb's copy has only in-frame clones and lacks some. The table records more than 250,000 clones, around 87% of them present only once. Treatment described: roughly 20 received Ad26.COV2.S at low or high dose, single or two shots; about 5 received placebo; per-sample allocation not given. Samples came from day 63 after the first vaccine or placebo injection. Material: peripheral blood, obtained in a trial of Ad26.COV2.S vaccine versus placebo. Source of these receptors: a person aged 18-60 years who received the Ad26.COV2.S COVID-19 vaccine or a placebo.

This clone showed up just once. The chain couples TRBV27 to TRBJ2-7; no clear D gene. This CDR3 is 13 amino acids long. Trimming removed 5 bases from V and 0 bases from J, with 8 bases in between. Germline values: CDR1 MNHEY, CDR2 SMNVEV (reference sequence). The CDR3: CASSPPSSYEQYF. For the CDR3, the DNA is TGTGCCAGCAGTCCGCCGAGCTCCTACGAGCAGTACTTC.

The V gene is TRBV28, the J gene TRBJ1-5; no clear D. V was shortened by 7 bases and J by 0 bases, with 16 bases between the two germline ends. Germline V gives CDR1 MDHEN, CDR2 SYDVKM. This CDR3 spans 16 amino acids. CDR3 DNA: TGTGCCAGCATTTCCCTTGGGGAGGTTAGCAATCAGCCCCAGCATTTT. Translation gives CASISLGEVSNQPQHF.

The chain has TRBV27 and TRBJ1-1; possible D gene TRBD1, 6 bases. Germline V gives CDR1 MNHEY, CDR2 SMNVEV (reference sequence). This CDR3 has 17 residues. V lost 1 base to trimming and J lost 1 base, with 16 bases between them. CDR3 sequence: CASSLFRRQDANTEAFF. DNA of the CDR3: TGTGCCAGCAGTTTATTCCGTCGACAGGATGCGAACACTGAAGCTTTCTTT.